The 21 T cell receptor beta chains presented below share a single source sample, sequenced in a study of cytomegalovirus exposure and HLA in healthy donors. It was with 60 Vbeta and 13 Jbeta primers that the PCR ran. The table came from immunoSEQ multiplex PCR; TCRdb's copy has only in-frame clones and leaves some out. The sample shows about 150,000 clones, less than 85% of them seen only once. Sequencing was performed on PBMCs. These receptors all come from a boy aged 2-9 years in good health and CMV-seronegative.

The rearrangement links TRBV6-4 to TRBJ2-1; maybe TRBD2 (6 bases). Germline V gene sequence: CDR1 MRHNA, CDR2 SNTAGT. The CDR3 length is 16 residues. The germline V and J ends were trimmed by 3 bases and 9 bases, with 21 bases remaining between them. The CDR3 DNA is TGTGCCAGCAGTGAAAGGCCCCATACAGTCGGGGGTGAGCAGTTCTTC. Amino acid sequence: CASSERPHTVGGEQFF.

This chain joins TRBV13 and TRBJ2-3; D unresolved. Trimming pared 2 bases from V and 0 bases from J, leaving 15 bases between. Germline V gene lookup returns CDR1 PRHDT and CDR2 FYEKMQ (reference sequence). The CDR3 is made up of 17 amino acids. CDR3 coding DNA: TGTGCCAGCAGCTTAAACTCTGAAATTTTTAGCACAGATACGCAGTATTTT. Translated: CASSLNSEIFSTDTQYF.

The V gene is TRBV2, the J gene TRBJ2-7; D unclear. V was cut by 6 bases and J by 3 bases, with 9 bases left in between. The V gene's germline CDR1 is SNHLY and CDR2 FYNNEI. The CDR3 loop spans 12 amino acids. CDR3 in amino acids: CASSVSDYEQYF. CDR3 sequence (DNA): TGTGCCAGCAGCGTGTCAGACTACGAGCAGTACTTC.

This chain connects TRBV18 to TRBJ1-1, with D possibly TRBD1 on 5 matching bases. The CDR3 loop spans 14 amino acids. Trimming took off 3 bases at V and 1 base at J, with 9 bases between the two ends. The germline CDR1 and CDR2 sequences are KGHSH and LQKENI. In DNA, the CDR3 is TGTGCCAGCTCACCCGCGACAGCGAACACTGAAGCTTTCTTT. The encoded protein is CASSPATANTEAFF.

This chain joins TRBV27 and TRBJ1-4; D uncertain. The germline V and J ends were trimmed by 3 bases and 4 bases, with 18 bases remaining between them. CDR1 and CDR2 (germline): MNHEY, SMNVEV (reference sequence). There are 17 residues in the CDR3. The CDR3 DNA sequence: TGTGCCAGCAGTTTGACGAACGTGGGCACCTTTAATGAAAAACTGTTTTTT. Translating gives CASSLTNVGTFNEKLFF.

The chain links TRBV7-2 to TRBJ2-5, with 11 positions matching TRBD2. V lost 5 bases and J lost 5; bases outside the gene matches: 16. Per the germline V gene, CDR1 is SGHTA and CDR2 is FQGNSA. CDR3 length: 18 residues. The CDR3 spells CASSPLRLAGSEGETQYF. In DNA form, the CDR3 reads TGTGCCAGCAGCCCGCTCAGACTAGCGGGGTCGGAGGGGGAGACCCAGTACTTC.

This sequence joins TRBV2 and TRBJ2-3, with TRBD2 matching 7 bases. Looked up from germline, CDR1 is SNHLY and CDR2 is FYNNEI. V gave up 5 bases and J gave up 1 base; unmatched junction bases: 18. There are 19 residues in the CDR3. The CDR3 is CASSKPSGLSSQGTDTQYF. CDR3 DNA: TGTGCCAGCAGTAAACCTAGCGGTCTCTCTTCTCAGGGCACAGATACGCAGTATTTT.

The J gene is TRBJ2-3, the V gene TRBV6-4; 11 nucleotides line up with TRBD2. The CDR3 length is 15 residues. The ends lost 5 bases at V and 6 bases at J; junction bases unmatched: 7. Per germline, CDR1 MRHNA and CDR2 SNTAGT. The CDR3 nucleotides are TGTGCCAGCAGTCTTACTAGCGGGAGTCTGGATACGCAGTATTTT. Its translation: CASSLTSGSLDTQYF.

J is TRBJ1-6 and V is TRBV28; perhaps TRBD1 as D (5 bases). This CDR3 has 16 residues. Germline V gene data show CDR1 as MDHEN and CDR2 as SYDVKM. V lost 2 bases to trimming and J lost 8 bases, with 16 bases between them. The CDR3 region is CASSLVWGRGDSPLHF. CDR3 sequence (DNA): TGTGCCAGCAGTTTAGTCTGGGGTAGGGGTGATTCACCCCTCCACTTT.

This clone has only one observation. This chain joins TRBV6-5 and TRBJ1-1; 7 positions match TRBD1. The CDR3 runs to 14 residues. The trim removed 5 bases at V and 4 bases at J, leaving 7 bases unmatched. Per the germline V gene, CDR1 is MNHEY and CDR2 is SVGAGI. The CDR3 loop reads CASSAGDRATEAFF. CDR3 DNA sequence: TGTGCCAGCAGTGCCGGCGACAGGGCCACTGAAGCTTTCTTT.

The chain employs TRBV27 and TRBJ2-1, with D tentatively TRBD2 (6 bases). Trimming removed 6 bases from V and 4 bases from J, with 13 bases in between. The CDR3 is made up of 14 amino acids. Germline V lookup: CDR1 MNHEY, CDR2 SMNVEV (reference sequence). CDR3 sequence (DNA): TGTGCCAGCAGCGTAGCGGACCTATACAATGAGCAGTTCTTC. Translated: CASSVADLYNEQFF.

The chain carries TRBV23-1 and TRBJ2-7, with 7 nucleotides matching TRBD1. TRBV23-1 is placed among ORFs of uncertain function. Trimming took 4 bases from V and 2 from J; bases not matched to a gene: 8. The length of the CDR3 is 15 residues. The CDR3 region has the DNA TGCGCCAGCAGTCTCCTTTCGGGACAGCCCTACGAGCAGTACGTC. Its protein is CASSLLSGQPYEQYV.

J is TRBJ2-5 and V is TRBV2; D is unresolved. This CDR3 contains 14 residues. Trimming shortened V by 6 bases and J by 5 bases, and 16 bases separated the two germline ends. Germline V CDR1 and CDR2: SNHLY, FYNNEI. This CDR3 reads CASRFLGASETQYF. CDR3 nucleotide sequence: TGTGCCAGCAGATTCTTGGGCGCCTCGGAGACCCAGTACTTC.

V is TRBV28 and J is TRBJ1-2; 7 bases map to TRBD1. The CDR3 runs to 14 residues. The V gene end was trimmed by 4 bases and the J gene end by 1 base; junction bases not matched to a gene: 3. Germline CDR1 MDHEN, CDR2 SYDVKM. CDR3 loop: CASSYGTVNYGYTF. CDR3 in DNA: TGTGCCAGCAGTTACGGGACAGTTAACTATGGCTACACCTTC.

The chain combines TRBV9 with TRBJ2-7; the match to TRBD1 covers 8 bases. Per germline, CDR1 SGDLS and CDR2 YYNGEE. V trimming: 4 bases; J trimming: 2 bases; junction bases outside the gene matches: 5. CDR3 length: 14 residues. CDR3 region: CASSLTGGPYEQYF. The CDR3 DNA is TGTGCCAGCAGCCTAACAGGGGGGCCCTACGAGCAGTACTTC.

The rearrangement joins TRBV18 to TRBJ1-1; tentatively, D is TRBD1 (5 bases). The CDR3 runs to 14 residues. CDR1 is KGHSH and CDR2 is LQKENI in the germline V gene. V shed 2 bases and J shed 3 bases, with 10 bases lying between them. For the CDR3, the DNA is TGTGCCAGCTCACCAGCAGGGAGGGACACTGAAGCTTTCTTT. Protein product: CASSPAGRDTEAFF.

The rearrangement links TRBV18 to TRBJ2-2; TRBD1 aligns across 8 bases. Germline trimming cut 4 bases from V and 1 base from J; bases unmatched to any gene: 2. There are 15 residues in the CDR3. The germline CDR1 and CDR2 sequences are KGHSH and LQKENI. The CDR3: CASSRGTGNTGELFF. In DNA form, the CDR3 reads TGTGCCAGCTCACGCGGGACAGGGAACACCGGGGAGCTGTTTTTT.

The chain has TRBV27 and TRBJ2-3, with a weak D call TRBD1 (6 bases). Germline assignment: CDR1 MNHEY and CDR2 SMNVEV (reference sequence). Trimming pared 6 bases from V and 5 bases from J, leaving 18 bases between. The CDR3 totals 15 residues. CDR3: CASRGHQGRGDTQYF. In DNA, the CDR3 is TGTGCCAGCAGGGGGCATCAGGGGCGAGGAGATACGCAGTATTTT.

The chain couples TRBV29-1 to TRBJ2-1, with 14 bases identical to TRBD2. The CDR3 consists of 16 residues. V was clipped by 6 bases and J by 8 bases; unmatched bases: 12. Germline CDR1 is SQVTM and CDR2 is ANQGSEA. The CDR3 sequence is CSVIKRPGLAGDEQFF. As DNA, the CDR3 is TGCAGCGTAATCAAAAGACCGGGACTAGCGGGAGATGAGCAGTTCTTC.

CDR3 residues: CASSPLARARAREETQYF. In DNA, the CDR3 is TGTGCCAGCAGCCCACTGGCCAGGGCACGAGCGAGAGAAGAGACCCAGTACTTC. The rearrangement uses TRBV7-2 and TRBJ2-5, with D possibly being TRBD1 (5 bases). Germline CDR1 and CDR2: SGHTA and FQGNSA. The CDR3 loop spans 18 amino acids. V lost 5 bases to trimming and J lost 3 bases, with 25 bases between them. The whole variable domain, remainder taken from reference TRBV7-2 and TRBJ2-5, is GAGVSQSPSNKVTEKGKDVELRCDPISGHTALYWYRQSLGQGLEFLIYFQGNSAPDKSGLPSDRFSAERTGGSVSTLTIQRTQQEDSAVYLCASSPLARARAREETQYFGPGTRLLVL.

The J gene is TRBJ2-1, the V gene TRBV9, with 7 bases lining up with TRBD1. The trim removed 3 bases at V and 12 bases at J, leaving 9 bases unmatched. The CDR3 contains 13 residues. CDR1 SGDLS and CDR2 YYNGEE come from the germline V gene. CDR3 region: CASSAVSTGTQFF. The DNA of the CDR3 is TGTGCCAGCAGCGCGGTCTCGACAGGGACGCAGTTCTTC.